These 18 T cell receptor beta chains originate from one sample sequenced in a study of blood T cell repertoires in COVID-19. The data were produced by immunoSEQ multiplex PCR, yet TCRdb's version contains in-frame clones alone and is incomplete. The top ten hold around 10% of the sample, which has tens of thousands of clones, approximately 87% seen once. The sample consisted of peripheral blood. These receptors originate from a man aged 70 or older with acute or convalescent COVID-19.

The CDR3 loop reads CASRVIAGSETQYF. In DNA form, the CDR3 reads TGTGCCAGCAGAGTAATCGCGGGAAGCGAGACCCAGTACTTC. This rearrangement joins TRBV7-2 to TRBJ2-5; possible D gene TRBD2, 6 bases. The V gene's germline CDR1 is SGHTA and CDR2 FQGNSA. Trimming removed 6 bases from V and 5 bases from J, with 16 bases in between. The CDR3 runs to 14 residues.

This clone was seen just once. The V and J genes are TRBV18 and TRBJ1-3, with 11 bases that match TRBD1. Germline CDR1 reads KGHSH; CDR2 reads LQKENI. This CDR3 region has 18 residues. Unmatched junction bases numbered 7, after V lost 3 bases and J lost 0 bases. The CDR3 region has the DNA TGTGCCAGCTCACCGGAAGATGGACAGGGGGCCTCTGGAAACACCATATATTTT. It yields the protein CASSPEDGQGASGNTIYF.

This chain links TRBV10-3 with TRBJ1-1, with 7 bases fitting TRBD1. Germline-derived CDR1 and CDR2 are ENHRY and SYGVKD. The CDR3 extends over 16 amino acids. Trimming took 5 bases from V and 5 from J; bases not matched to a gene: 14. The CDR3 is CAISSNRGAMGTEAFF. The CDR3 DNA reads TGTGCCATCAGTTCAAACAGGGGTGCTATGGGGACTGAAGCTTTCTTT.

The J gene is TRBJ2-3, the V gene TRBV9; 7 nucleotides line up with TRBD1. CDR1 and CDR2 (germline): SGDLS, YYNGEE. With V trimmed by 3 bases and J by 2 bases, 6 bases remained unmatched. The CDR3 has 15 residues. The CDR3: CASSGPGQTTDTQYF. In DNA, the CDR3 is TGTGCCAGCAGCGGCCCGGGACAGACCACAGATACGCAGTATTTT.

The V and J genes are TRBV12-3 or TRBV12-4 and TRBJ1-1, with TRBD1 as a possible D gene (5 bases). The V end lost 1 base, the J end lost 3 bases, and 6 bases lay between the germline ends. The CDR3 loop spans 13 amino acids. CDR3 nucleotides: TGTGCCAGCAGTTTAGACAGGTACACTGAAGCTTTCTTT. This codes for CASSLDRYTEAFF.

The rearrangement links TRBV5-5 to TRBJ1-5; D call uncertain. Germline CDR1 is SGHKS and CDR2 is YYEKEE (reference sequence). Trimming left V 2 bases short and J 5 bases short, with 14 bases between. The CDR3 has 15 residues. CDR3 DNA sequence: TGTGCCAGCAGCTTCTCTTCCGGGTCCGATCAGCCCCAGCATTTT. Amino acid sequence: CASSFSSGSDQPQHF.

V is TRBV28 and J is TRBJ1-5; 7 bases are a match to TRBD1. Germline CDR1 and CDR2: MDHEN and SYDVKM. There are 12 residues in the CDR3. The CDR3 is CASRDRDQPQHF. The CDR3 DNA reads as TGTGCTAGCCGGGACAGAGATCAGCCCCAGCATTTT.

The CDR3 here is CASSVNIFNTEAFF. The CDR3 region has the DNA TGTGCCAGCAGCGTAAACATTTTCAACACTGAAGCTTTCTTT. The rearrangement joins TRBV9 to TRBJ1-1; D not certain. This CDR3 comprises 14 residues. Germline values: CDR1 SGDLS, CDR2 YYNGEE. The V end lost 1 base, the J end lost 2 bases, and 9 bases lay between the germline ends.

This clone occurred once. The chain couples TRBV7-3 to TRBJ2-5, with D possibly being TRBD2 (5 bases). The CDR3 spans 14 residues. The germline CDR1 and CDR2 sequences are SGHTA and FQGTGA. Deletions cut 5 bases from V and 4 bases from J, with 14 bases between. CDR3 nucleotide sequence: TGTGCCAGCAGCGTGGCAGGCGGGTCAGAGACCCAGTACTTC. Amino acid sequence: CASSVAGGSETQYF.

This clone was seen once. Here the CDR3 DNA reads TGTGCCAGCCAAAAGACAGGGGCCTCAGCAGAGACCCAGTACTTC. Translating gives CASQKTGASAETQYF. The genes are TRBV28 and TRBJ2-5; 8 bases are shared with TRBD1. The ends lost 8 bases at V and 4 bases at J; junction bases unmatched: 12. Germline values: CDR1 MDHEN, CDR2 SYDVKM. The CDR3 has 15 amino acids.

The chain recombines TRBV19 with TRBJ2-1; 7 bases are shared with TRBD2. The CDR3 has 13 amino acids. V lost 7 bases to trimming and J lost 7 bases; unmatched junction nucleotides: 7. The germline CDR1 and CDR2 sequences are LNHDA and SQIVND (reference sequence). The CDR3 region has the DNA TGTGCCAGTAAAGGGAGGGGACTTAATGAGCAGTTCTTC. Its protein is CASKGRGLNEQFF.

The CDR3 loop reads CSASIGNTEAFF. The CDR3 coding sequence is TGCAGTGCTAGTATCGGGAACACTGAAGCTTTCTTT. This chain uses TRBV20-1 with TRBJ1-1; D not certain. The CDR3 covers 12 residues. The V end was cut by 3 bases, the J end by 1 base, with 6 bases between. Germline loops: CDR1 DFQATT, CDR2 SNEGSKA (reference sequence).

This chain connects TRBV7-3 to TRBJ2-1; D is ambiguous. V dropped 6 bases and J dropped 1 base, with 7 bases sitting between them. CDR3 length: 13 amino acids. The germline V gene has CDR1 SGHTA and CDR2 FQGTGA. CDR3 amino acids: CASSQRSYNEQFF. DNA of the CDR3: TGTGCCAGCAGTCAGAGGTCCTACAATGAGCAGTTCTTC.

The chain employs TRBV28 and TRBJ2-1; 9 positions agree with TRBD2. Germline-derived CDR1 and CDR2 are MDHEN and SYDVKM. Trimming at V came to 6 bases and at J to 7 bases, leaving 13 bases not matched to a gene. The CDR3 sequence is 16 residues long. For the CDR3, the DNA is TGTGCCAGCAGCAGTAGCGGGAGTGACTCTTTGAATGAGCAGTTCTTC. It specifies CASSSSGSDSLNEQFF.

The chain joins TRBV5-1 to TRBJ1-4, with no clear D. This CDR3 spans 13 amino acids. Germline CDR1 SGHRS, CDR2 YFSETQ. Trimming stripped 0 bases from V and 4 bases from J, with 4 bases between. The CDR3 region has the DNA TGCGCCAGCAGCTTGGACAGTAATGAAAAACTGTTTTTT. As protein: CASSLDSNEKLFF. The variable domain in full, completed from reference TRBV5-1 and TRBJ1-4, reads KAGVTQTPRYLIKTRGQQVTLSCSPISGHRSVSWYQQTPGQGLQFLFEYFSETQRNKGNFPGRFSGRQFSNSRSEMNVSTLELGDSALYLCASSLDSNEKLFFGSGTQLSVL.

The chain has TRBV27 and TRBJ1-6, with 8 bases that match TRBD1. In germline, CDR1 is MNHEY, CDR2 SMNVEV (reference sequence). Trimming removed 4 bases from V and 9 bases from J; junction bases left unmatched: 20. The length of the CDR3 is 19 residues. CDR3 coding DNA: TGTGCCAGCAGTTCCTACTCCGAAACAGGGGGTGATTTTAGTTCACCCCTCCACTTT. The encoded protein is CASSSYSETGGDFSSPLHF.

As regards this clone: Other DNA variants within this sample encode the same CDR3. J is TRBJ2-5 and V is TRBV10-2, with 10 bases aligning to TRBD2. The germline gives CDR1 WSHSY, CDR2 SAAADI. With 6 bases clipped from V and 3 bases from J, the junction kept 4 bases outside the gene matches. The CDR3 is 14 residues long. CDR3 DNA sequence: TGCGCCAGCAGGGGGCTAGCGGGGGAAGAGACCCAGTACTTC. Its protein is CASRGLAGEETQYF.

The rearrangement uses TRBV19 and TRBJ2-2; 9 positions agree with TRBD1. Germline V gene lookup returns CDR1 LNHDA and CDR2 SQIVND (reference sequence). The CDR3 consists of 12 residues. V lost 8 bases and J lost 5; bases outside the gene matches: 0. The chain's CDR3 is CASDRGTGELFF. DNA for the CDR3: TGTGCCAGTGACAGGGGGACCGGGGAGCTGTTTTTT. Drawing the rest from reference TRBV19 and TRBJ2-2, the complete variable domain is DGGITQSPKYLFRKEGQNVTLSCEQNLNHDAMYWYRQDPGQGLRLIYYSQIVNDFQKGDIAEGYSVSREKKESFPLTVTSAQKNPTAFYLCASDRGTGELFFGEGSRLTVL.